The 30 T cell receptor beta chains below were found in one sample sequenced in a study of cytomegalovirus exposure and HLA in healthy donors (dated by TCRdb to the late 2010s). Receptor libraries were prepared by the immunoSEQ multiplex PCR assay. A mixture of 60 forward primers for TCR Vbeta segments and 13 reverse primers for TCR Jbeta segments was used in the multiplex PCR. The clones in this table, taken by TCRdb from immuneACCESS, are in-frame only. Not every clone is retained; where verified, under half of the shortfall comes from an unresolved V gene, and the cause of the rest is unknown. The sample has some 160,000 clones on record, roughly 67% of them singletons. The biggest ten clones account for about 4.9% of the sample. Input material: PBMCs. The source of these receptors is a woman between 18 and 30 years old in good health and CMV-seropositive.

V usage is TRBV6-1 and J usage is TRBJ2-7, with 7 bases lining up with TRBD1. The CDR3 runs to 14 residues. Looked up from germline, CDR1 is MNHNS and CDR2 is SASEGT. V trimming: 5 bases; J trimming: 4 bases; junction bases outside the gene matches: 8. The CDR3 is CASSWEQGPYEQYF. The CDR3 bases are TGTGCCAGCAGTTGGGAACAGGGGCCTTACGAGCAGTACTTC.

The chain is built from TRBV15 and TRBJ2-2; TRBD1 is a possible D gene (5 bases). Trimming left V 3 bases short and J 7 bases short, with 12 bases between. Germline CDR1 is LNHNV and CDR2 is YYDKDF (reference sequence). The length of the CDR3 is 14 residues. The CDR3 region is CATSRETDRGELFF. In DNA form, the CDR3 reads TGTGCCACCAGCAGGGAGACAGACCGCGGGGAGCTGTTTTTT.

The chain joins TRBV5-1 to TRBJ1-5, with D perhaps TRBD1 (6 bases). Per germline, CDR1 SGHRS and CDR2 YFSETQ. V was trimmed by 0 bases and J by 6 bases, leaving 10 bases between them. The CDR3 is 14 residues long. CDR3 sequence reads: CASSLDSGVQPQHF. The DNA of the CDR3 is TGCGCCAGCAGCTTGGATTCAGGGGTTCAGCCCCAGCATTTT.

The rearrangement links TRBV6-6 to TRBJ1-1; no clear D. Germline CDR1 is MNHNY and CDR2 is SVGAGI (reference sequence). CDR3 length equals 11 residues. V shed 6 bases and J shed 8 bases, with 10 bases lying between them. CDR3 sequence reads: CASSLGPEAFF. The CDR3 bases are TGTGCCAGCAGCCTCGGTCCAGAAGCTTTCTTT.

The CDR3 spells CSVPGLAGGAYEQYF. Written as DNA, the CDR3 is TGCAGCGTTCCGGGACTAGCGGGGGGGGCCTACGAGCAGTACTTC. The rearrangement uses TRBV29-1 and TRBJ2-7; 16 bases match TRBD2. CDR1 and CDR2 (germline): SQVTM, ANQGSEA. This CDR3 contains 15 residues. The J segment lost 2 bases and the V segment lost 5 bases, leaving 3 bases of the junction unmatched.

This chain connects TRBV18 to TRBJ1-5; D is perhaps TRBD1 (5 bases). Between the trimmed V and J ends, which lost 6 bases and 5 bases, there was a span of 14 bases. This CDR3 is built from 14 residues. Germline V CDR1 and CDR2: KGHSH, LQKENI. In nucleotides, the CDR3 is TGTGCCAGCTCCTTCCAGGGCAGGCATCAGCCCCAGCATTTT. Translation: CASSFQGRHQPQHF.

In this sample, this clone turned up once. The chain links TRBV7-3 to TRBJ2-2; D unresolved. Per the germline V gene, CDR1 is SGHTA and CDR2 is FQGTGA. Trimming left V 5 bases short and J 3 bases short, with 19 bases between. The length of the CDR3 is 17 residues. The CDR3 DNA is TGTGCCAGCAGCCCCCGACTTACGGCCCTCGACACCGGGGAGCTGTTTTTT. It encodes CASSPRLTALDTGELFF.

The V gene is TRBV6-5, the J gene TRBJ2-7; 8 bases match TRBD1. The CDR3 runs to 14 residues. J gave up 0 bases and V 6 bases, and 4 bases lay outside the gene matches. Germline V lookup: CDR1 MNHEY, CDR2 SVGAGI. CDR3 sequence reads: CASRRGTGSYEQYF. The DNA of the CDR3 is TGTGCCAGCAGACGCGGGACAGGCTCCTACGAGCAGTACTTC.

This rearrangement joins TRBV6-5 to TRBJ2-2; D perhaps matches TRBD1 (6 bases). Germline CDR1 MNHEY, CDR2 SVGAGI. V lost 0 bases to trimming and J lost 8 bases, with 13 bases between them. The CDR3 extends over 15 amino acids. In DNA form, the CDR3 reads TGTGCCAGCAGTTACTCGATAACAGGGCCAGGGGAGCTGTTTTTT. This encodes CASSYSITGPGELFF.

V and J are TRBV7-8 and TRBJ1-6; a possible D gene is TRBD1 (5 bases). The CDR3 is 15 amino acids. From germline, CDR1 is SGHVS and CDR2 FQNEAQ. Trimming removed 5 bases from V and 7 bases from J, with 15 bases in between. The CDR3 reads CASSAQGGGNSPLHF. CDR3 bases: TGTGCCAGCAGCGCCCAGGGAGGTGGCAATTCACCCCTCCACTTT.

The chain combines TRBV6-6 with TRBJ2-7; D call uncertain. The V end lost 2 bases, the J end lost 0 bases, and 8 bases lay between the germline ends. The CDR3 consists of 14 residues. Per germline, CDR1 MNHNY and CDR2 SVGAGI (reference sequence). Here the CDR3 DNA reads TGTGCCAGCAGTTACCTGGCCAGCTCCTACGAGCAGTACTTC. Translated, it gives CASSYLASSYEQYF.

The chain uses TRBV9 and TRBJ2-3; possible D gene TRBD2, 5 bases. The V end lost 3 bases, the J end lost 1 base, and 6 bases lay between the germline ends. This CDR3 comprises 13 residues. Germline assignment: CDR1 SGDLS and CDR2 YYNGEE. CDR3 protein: CASSEGGTDTQYF. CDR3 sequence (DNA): TGTGCCAGCAGCGAGGGAGGCACAGATACGCAGTATTTT.

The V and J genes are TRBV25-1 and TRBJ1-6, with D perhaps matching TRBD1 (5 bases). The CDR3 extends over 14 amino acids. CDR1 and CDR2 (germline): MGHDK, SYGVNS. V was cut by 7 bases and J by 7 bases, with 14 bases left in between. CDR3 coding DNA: TGTGCCAGCACGCCCACAGGACCAAATTCACCCCTCCACTTT. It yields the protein CASTPTGPNSPLHF.

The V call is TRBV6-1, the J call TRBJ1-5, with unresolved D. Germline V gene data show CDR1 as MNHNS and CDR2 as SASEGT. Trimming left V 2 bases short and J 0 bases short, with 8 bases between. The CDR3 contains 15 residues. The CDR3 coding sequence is TGTGCCAGCAGTGAACTACTATATAGCAATCAGCCCCAGCATTTT. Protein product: CASSELLYSNQPQHF.

The CDR3 is CASSTGGTYEQYF. CDR3 bases: TGTGCCAGTAGTACAGGGGGGACCTACGAGCAGTACTTC. The rearrangement links TRBV19 to TRBJ2-7; maybe TRBD1 (7 bases). V was pared by 4 bases and J by 2 bases, with 9 bases between. CDR1 and CDR2 (germline): LNHDA, SQIVND (reference sequence). The CDR3 has 13 amino acids. Full variable domain (rest looked up from reference TRBV19 and TRBJ2-7): DGGITQSPKYLFRKEGQNVTLSCEQNLNHDAMYWYRQDPGQGLRLIYYSQIVNDFQKGDIAEGYSVSREKKESFPLTVTSAQKNPTAFYLCASSTGGTYEQYFGPGTRLTVT.

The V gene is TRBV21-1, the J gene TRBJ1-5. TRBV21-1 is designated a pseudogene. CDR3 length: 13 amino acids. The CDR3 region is CASSKEGGQPQHF. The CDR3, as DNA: TGTGCCAGCAGCAAAGAAGGCGGTCAGCCCCAGCATTTT.

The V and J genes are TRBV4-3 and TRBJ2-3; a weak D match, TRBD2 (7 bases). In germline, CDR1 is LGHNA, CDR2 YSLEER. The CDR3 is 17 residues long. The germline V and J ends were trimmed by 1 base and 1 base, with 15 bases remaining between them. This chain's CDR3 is CASSQAIPGGGTDTQYF. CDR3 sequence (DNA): TGCGCCAGCAGCCAAGCTATTCCGGGGGGCGGCACAGATACGCAGTATTTT.

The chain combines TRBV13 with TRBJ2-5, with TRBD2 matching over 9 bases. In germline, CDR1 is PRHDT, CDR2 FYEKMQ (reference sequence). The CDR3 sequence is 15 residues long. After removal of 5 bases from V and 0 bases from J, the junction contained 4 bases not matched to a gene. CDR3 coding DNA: TGTGCCAGCAGCCTCCTAGCGGGGCACCAAGAGACCCAGTACTTC. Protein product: CASSLLAGHQETQYF.

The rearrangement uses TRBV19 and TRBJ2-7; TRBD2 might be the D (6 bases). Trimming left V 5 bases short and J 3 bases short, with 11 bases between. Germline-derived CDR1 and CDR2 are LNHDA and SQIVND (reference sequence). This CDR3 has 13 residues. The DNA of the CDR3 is TGTGCCAGTAGTTCCTGGCGGGGCTACGAGCAGTACTTC. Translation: CASSSWRGYEQYF.

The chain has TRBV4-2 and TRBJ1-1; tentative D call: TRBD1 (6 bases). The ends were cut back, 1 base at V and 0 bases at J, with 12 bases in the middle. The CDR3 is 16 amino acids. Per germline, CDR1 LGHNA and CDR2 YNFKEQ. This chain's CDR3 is CASSQVVQGLNTEAFF. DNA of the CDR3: TGTGCCAGCAGCCAAGTCGTACAGGGCCTGAACACTGAAGCTTTCTTT.

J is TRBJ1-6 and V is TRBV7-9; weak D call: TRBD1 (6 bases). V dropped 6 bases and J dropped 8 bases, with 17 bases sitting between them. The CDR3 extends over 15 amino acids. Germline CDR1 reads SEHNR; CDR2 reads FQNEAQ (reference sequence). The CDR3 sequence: CASRPTQGLDSPLHF. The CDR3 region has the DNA TGTGCCAGCAGACCTACACAGGGTTTGGATTCACCCCTCCACTTT.

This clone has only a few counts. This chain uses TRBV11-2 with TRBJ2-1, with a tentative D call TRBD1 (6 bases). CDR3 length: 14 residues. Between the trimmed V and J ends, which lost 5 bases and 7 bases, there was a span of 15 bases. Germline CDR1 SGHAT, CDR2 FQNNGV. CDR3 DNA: TGTGCCAGCAGCCTAATCCGGGACAAAAATGAGCAGTTCTTC. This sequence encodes CASSLIRDKNEQFF.

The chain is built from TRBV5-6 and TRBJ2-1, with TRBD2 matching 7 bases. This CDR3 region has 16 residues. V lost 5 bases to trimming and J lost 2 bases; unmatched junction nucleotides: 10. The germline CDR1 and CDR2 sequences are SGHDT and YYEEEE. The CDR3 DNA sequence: TGTGCCAGCAGACCGCGTGCGGGGGATACCTACAATGAGCAGTTCTTC. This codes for CASRPRAGDTYNEQFF. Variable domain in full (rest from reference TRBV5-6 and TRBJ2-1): DAGVTQSPTHLIKTRGQQVTLRCSPKSGHDTVSWYQQALGQGPQFIFQYYEEEERQRGNFPDRFSGHQFPNYSSELNVNALLLGDSALYLCASRPRAGDTYNEQFFGPGTRLTVL.

CDR3 nucleotides: TGTGCCAGCAGTGAAGATGGCAGAGACTATCCTGGGGCCAACGTCCTGACTTTC. Translation: CASSEDGRDYPGANVLTF. The chain couples TRBV6-1 to TRBJ2-6; a weak D match, TRBD2 (5 bases). The CDR3 runs to 18 residues. V lost 1 base, J lost 2 bases, and 15 bases lay in between. Germline CDR1 MNHNS, CDR2 SASEGT.

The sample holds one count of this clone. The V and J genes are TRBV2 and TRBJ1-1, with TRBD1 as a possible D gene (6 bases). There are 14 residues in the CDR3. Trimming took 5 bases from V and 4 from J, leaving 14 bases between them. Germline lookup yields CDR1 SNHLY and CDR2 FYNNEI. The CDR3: CASSYALGGTEAFF. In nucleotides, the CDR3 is TGTGCCAGCAGTTACGCTTTAGGGGGCACTGAAGCTTTCTTT.

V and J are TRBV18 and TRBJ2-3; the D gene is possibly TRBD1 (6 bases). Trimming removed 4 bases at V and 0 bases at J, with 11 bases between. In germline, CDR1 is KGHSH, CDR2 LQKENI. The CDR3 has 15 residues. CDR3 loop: CASSQRQASTDTQYF. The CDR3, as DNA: TGTGCCAGCTCACAAAGACAGGCTAGCACAGATACGCAGTATTTT.

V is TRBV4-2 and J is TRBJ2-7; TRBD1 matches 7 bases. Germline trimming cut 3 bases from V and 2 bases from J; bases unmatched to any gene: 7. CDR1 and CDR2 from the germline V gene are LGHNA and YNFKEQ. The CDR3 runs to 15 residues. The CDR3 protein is CASSQAPGQTYEQYF. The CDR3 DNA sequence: TGTGCCAGCAGCCAGGCCCCGGGACAGACCTACGAGCAGTACTTC.

The CDR3 DNA sequence: TGTGCCAGCAGCTTTACAGGGGCGACAACCTACGAGCAGTACTTC. Its translation: CASSFTGATTYEQYF. The rearrangement links TRBV7-9 to TRBJ2-7; 7 bases are a match to TRBD1. Per the germline V gene, CDR1 is SEHNR and CDR2 is FQNEAQ (reference sequence). V was clipped by 3 bases and J by 2 bases; unmatched bases: 7. The CDR3 runs 15 residues.

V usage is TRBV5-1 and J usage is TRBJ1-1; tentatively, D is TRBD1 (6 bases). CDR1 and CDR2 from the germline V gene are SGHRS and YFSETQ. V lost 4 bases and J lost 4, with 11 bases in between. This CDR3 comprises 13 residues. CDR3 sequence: CASSVTGSTEAFF. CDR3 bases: TGCGCCAGCAGCGTTACAGGGAGCACTGAAGCTTTCTTT.

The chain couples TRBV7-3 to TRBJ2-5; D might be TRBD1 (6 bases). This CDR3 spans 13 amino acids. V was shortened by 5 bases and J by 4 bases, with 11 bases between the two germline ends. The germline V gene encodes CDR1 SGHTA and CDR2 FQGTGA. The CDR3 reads CASSPQGGETQYF. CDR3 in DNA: TGTGCCAGCAGCCCCCAAGGGGGAGAGACCCAGTACTTC.